This TCR beta chain emerged from a study of shared clonotypes between healthy human individuals. Study results and caveats: Deeper or shallower sequencing was expected to change how clonotypes are shared among donors. A handful of donors shared 4.5% to 6.5% of their naive CD4 clonotypes.

Profiled with immunoSEQ multiplex PCR; TCRdb holds only in-frame clones, not every one. Here the sample spans 2 million to 2.5 million clones, about 95% being singletons. Concerning this clone itself: Its specificity is unknown.

The sequenced material came from naive CD4+ T cells sorted from blood. As to subset: CD45RA+ positively selected. The sequence was collected from a man aged 18 to 29 in good health.

CDR3 residues: CASSVQGLEGEAFF. The CDR3 DNA is TGCGCCAGCAGCGTACAGGGTTTAGAGGGCGAAGCTTTCTTT. The chain carries TRBV5-1 and TRBJ1-1; D possibly corresponds to TRBD1 (6 bases). The germline V and J ends were trimmed by 4 bases and 8 bases, with 18 bases remaining between them. Per germline, CDR1 SGHRS and CDR2 YFSETQ. The CDR3 spans 14 residues.